This record covers a single TCR beta chain. Its antigen is undetermined. Mismatch repair deficiency was confirmed in all patients, by PCR or immunohistochemistry. TCR sequencing covered a few patients who responded to pembrolizumab. Libraries were prepared by immunoSEQ multiplex PCR; TCRdb keeps only in-frame clonotypes and omits some of them. The table records about 49,000 clones, approximately 80% of them present only once. This sample stems from a study of PD-1 blockade in mismatch repair-deficient tumors. The CDR3 is made up of 20 amino acids. Germline values: CDR1 SGDLS, CDR2 YYNGEE. Losses at the gene ends were 0 bases for V and 0 bases for J; bases not matched to a gene: 12. Study results and caveats: Tumor-resident clones, often absent from pretreatment blood, expanded after pembrolizumab and then contracted.

The sample here was PBMCs, taken before pembrolizumab treatment. The sequence came from an adult with mismatch repair-deficient cancer. The chain links TRBV9 to TRBJ2-1, with 10 bases aligning to TRBD2. The CDR3: CASSVVDQAGGGSSYNEQFF. As DNA, the CDR3 is TGTGCCAGCAGCGTAGTTGATCAAGCGGGAGGGGGGAGCTCCTACAATGAGCAGTTCTTC.